These T cell receptor beta chains were read from a single sample in a study of Graves' ophthalmopathy and Graves' hyperthyroidism. TCRdb analysed the multiplex PCR reads with MiXCR anew, one entry per CDR3 protein. The sample has 350,000 to 450,000 distinct CDR3 sequences, about a sixth seen once; the top ten hold 1.6%. The sample taken for sequencing was peripheral blood. The receptors shown here come from a young woman with Graves' ophthalmopathy. The CDR3 runs from the conserved cysteine through the conserved F or W. D genes are given only for firm matches. For some rows the clone size is stated as once, few or many, or as a class when expanded; others skip it.

D,size,J,V,CDR3,DNA
.,.,TRBJ2-2,TRBV4-3,CASSQERAANTGELFF,TGCGCCAGCAGCCAGGAGCGGGCAGCGAACACCGGGGAGCTGTTTTTT
.,.,TRBJ2-5,TRBV12-3/TRBV12-4,CASSPNSGTQYF,TGTGCCAGCAGTCCAAACTCAGGGACCCAGTACTTC
.,many,TRBJ1-5,TRBV29-1,CSVAMGNQPQHF,TGCAGCGTTGCTATGGGCAATCAGCCCCAGCATTTT
.,many,TRBJ2-7,TRBV15,CATSGQIAGTGEQYF,TGTGCCACCAGCGGGCAAATCGCGGGGACGGGGGAGCAGTACTTC
.,many,TRBJ2-6,TRBV11-1,CASSSQGASGANVLTF,TGTGCCAGCAGCTCACAAGGAGCCTCTGGGGCCAACGTCCTGACTTTC
.,.,TRBJ2-4,TRBV7-9,CASSLPELAKNIQYF,TGTGCCAGCAGCTTACCGGAGCTAGCCAAAAACATTCAGTACTTC
.,few,TRBJ2-2,TRBV28,CASSSQGERAGGELFF,TGTGCCAGCAGTTCGCAGGGGGAAAGAGCGGGAGGGGAGCTGTTTTTT
TRBD2,many,TRBJ2-7,TRBV7-2,CASSLAAGLAGREQYF,TGTGCCAGCAGCTTAGCGGCTGGACTAGCGGGGCGAGAGCAGTACTTC
.,many,TRBJ1-1,TRBV12-3/TRBV12-4,CASSLGGSTEAFF,TGTGCCAGCAGTTTGGGGGGGTCGACTGAAGCTTTCTTT
.,many,TRBJ2-7,TRBV5-6,CASSTPGRGLTERYF,TGTGCCAGCAGCACCCCGGGTAGGGGATTAACCGAGCGGTACTTC
.,many,TRBJ1-6,TRBV7-9,CASNLDRDNSPLHF,TGTGCCAGCAACTTAGACAGAGATAATTCACCCCTCCACTTT
.,many,TRBJ1-2,TRBV6-1,CASSEATRGYGYTF,TGTGCCAGCAGTGAAGCTACTCGGGGGTATGGCTACACCTTC
.,.,TRBJ2-7,TRBV7-2,CASSLTRVREQYF,TGTGCCAGCAGCTTGACCCGGGTTCGGGAGCAGTACTTC
.,many,TRBJ1-1,TRBV11-2,CASSFGRDNLGTEAFF,TGTGCCAGCAGCTTCGGGCGGGACAACCTCGGTACTGAAGCTTTCTTT
.,many,TRBJ2-2,TRBV7-6,CATNAGSNTGELFF,TGTGCCACAAACGCGGGGTCGAACACCGGGGAGCTGTTTTTT
TRBD1,many,TRBJ1-2,TRBV7-9,CASSLVVGQASPGF,TGTGCCAGCAGCTTAGTCGTGGGACAGGCTTCTCCGGGCTTC
TRBD1,many,TRBJ2-7,TRBV25-1,CASGDRGPHEQYF,TGTGCCAGCGGGGACAGGGGGCCGCACGAGCAGTACTTC
.,many,TRBJ1-1,TRBV7-2,CASSLDQGSAFF,TGTGCCAGCAGCTTAGACCAAGGTTCTGCTTTCTTT
.,many,TRBJ2-5,TRBV10-3,CAISEMAAAQETQYF,TGTGCCATCAGCGAGATGGCGGCAGCCCAAGAGACCCAGTACTTC
.,.,TRBJ1-2,TRBV6-1,CASTKTGSNYGYTF,TGTGCCAGCACCAAAACAGGGTCCAACTATGGCTACACCTTC
TRBD1,.,TRBJ2-7,TRBV6-1,CASSEAGQVEIYEQYF,TGTGCCAGCAGTGAAGCGGGACAGGTTGAGATTTACGAGCAGTACTTC
.,once,TRBJ2-7,TRBV11-1,CASSKGQSYEQYF,TGTGCCAGCAGCAAAGGACAGTCCTACGAGCAGTACTTC
.,many,TRBJ2-6,TRBV19,CASSIGQVGGANVLTF,TGTGCCAGTAGTATAGGGCAGGTCGGTGGGGCCAACGTCCTGACTTTC
.,many,TRBJ2-7,TRBV12-3/TRBV12-4,CASTEGGPLEQYF,TGTGCCAGCACCGAGGGGGGTCCCCTCGAGCAGTACTTC
.,many,TRBJ2-5,TRBV19,CASSIFREQETQYF,TGTGCCAGTAGTATCTTCAGGGAACAAGAGACCCAGTACTTC
.,many,TRBJ2-2,TRBV29-1,CSVINGAGELFF,TGCAGCGTTATTAACGGTGCCGGGGAGCTGTTTTTT
TRBD2,.,TRBJ2-7,TRBV6-2/TRBV6-3,CASSSPGTSGNPYEQYF,TGTGCCAGCAGTTCCCCTGGGACTAGCGGGAACCCCTACGAGCAGTACTTC
TRBD2,few,TRBJ2-7,TRBV12-3/TRBV12-4,CASSLGGGPHYEQYF,TGTGCCAGCAGTTTAGGGGGAGGGCCTCACTACGAGCAGTACTTC
.,many,TRBJ2-4,TRBV5-8,CASSFRTGLQYF,TGTGCCAGCAGCTTCAGGACCGGTCTTCAGTACTTC
TRBD1,many,TRBJ1-2,TRBV6-2/TRBV6-3,CASRGQTYGYTF,TGTGCCAGCAGGGGACAGACCTATGGCTACACCTTC
TRBD2,.,TRBJ2-2,TRBV7-8,CASSLVAGANTGELFF,TGTGCCAGCAGCTTAGTAGCGGGAGCGAACACCGGGGAGCTGTTTTTT
.,many,TRBJ2-7,TRBV20-1,CSARDGSTGPFYEQYF,TGCAGTGCTAGAGATGGCTCGACAGGCCCGTTCTACGAGCAGTACTTC
TRBD1,many,TRBJ2-5,TRBV28,CASSPGQGTETQYF,TGTGCCAGCAGTCCGGGACAGGGGACGGAGACCCAGTACTTC
TRBD2,few,TRBJ2-7,TRBV18,CASSPAGGPSEQYF,TGTGCCAGCTCACCGGCGGGAGGGCCCTCCGAGCAGTACTTC
TRBD1,many,TRBJ1-6,TRBV27,CASSSGQTGGSPLHF,TGTGCCAGCAGTTCGGGACAGACAGGTGGTTCACCCCTCCACTTT
.,many,TRBJ1-1,TRBV28,CASSGRAEAFF,TGTGCCAGCAGTGGTAGGGCTGAAGCTTTCTTT
.,many,TRBJ2-5,TRBV6-2/TRBV6-3,CASSQGLETQYF,TGTGCCAGCAGTCAGGGGTTGGAGACCCAGTACTTC
TRBD2,.,TRBJ2-7,TRBV25-1,CASSQVGGRKEQYF,TGTGCCAGCAGTCAGGTCGGGGGGAGGAAGGAGCAGTACTTC
.,many,TRBJ1-6,TRBV28,CASSLWGPTSYNSPLHF,TGTGCCAGCAGTTTGTGGGGCCCCACCTCCTATAATTCACCCCTCCACTTT
TRBD2,few,TRBJ2-7,TRBV12-3/TRBV12-4,CASSSGLAGVQYF,TGTGCCAGCAGTTCCGGACTAGCGGGGGTACAGTACTTC
.,many,TRBJ2-5,TRBV2,CASSGRVEETQYF,TGTGCCAGCAGTGGCAGGGTTGAGGAGACCCAGTACTTC
TRBD2,.,TRBJ2-7,TRBV12-3/TRBV12-4,CASTLSGGPYEQYF,TGTGCCAGCACCCTTAGCGGGGGTCCTTACGAGCAGTACTTC
.,many,TRBJ1-3,TRBV28,CASSLIRLNRASGNTIYF,TGTGCCAGCAGTTTAATCCGCCTTAACAGAGCCTCTGGAAACACCATATATTTT
TRBD2,few,TRBJ2-4,TRBV6-5,CASSWGGGGIQYF,TGTGCCAGCAGTTGGGGGGGGGGGGGCATTCAGTACTTC
.,many,TRBJ2-7,TRBV20-1,CSARASPSAGHSYEQYF,TGCAGTGCTAGAGCCTCGCCCAGTGCCGGACACTCCTACGAGCAGTACTTC
.,few,TRBJ1-5,TRBV6-1,CASSLSRPDQPQHF,TGTGCCAGCAGTCTTTCCCGTCCTGATCAGCCCCAGCATTTT
.,many,TRBJ1-2,TRBV6-5,CASSYQTGIYGYTF,TGTGCCAGCAGTTACCAAACAGGGATCTATGGCTACACCTTC
.,many,TRBJ2-5,TRBV6-5,CASSPGNQETQYF,TGTGCCAGTTCCCCAGGCAATCAAGAGACCCAGTACTTC
TRBD1,many,TRBJ2-6,TRBV20-1,CSATTGGASGANVLTF,TGCAGTGCGACAACAGGGGGCGCTTCTGGGGCCAACGTCCTGACTTTC
.,many,TRBJ2-2,TRBV30,CAWSVRGVDTGELFF,TGTGCCTGGAGTGTAAGGGGGGTGGACACCGGGGAGCTGTTTTTT
TRBD2,many,TRBJ2-7,TRBV12-3/TRBV12-4,CASTPGLAGLSYEQYF,TGTGCCAGCACTCCGGGACTAGCGGGCCTCTCCTACGAGCAGTACTTC